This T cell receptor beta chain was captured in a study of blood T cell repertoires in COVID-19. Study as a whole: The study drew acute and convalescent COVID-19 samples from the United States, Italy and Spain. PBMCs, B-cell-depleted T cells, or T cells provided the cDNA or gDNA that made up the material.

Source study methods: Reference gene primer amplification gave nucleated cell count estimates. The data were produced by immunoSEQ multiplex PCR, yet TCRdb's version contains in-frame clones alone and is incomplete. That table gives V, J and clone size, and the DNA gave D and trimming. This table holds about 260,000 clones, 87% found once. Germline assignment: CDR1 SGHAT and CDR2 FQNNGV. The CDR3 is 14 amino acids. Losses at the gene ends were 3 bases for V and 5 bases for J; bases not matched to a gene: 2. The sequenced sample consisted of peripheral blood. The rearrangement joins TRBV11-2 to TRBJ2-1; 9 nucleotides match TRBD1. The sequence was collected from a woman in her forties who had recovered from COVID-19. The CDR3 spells CASSFRDRDNEQFF. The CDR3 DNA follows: TGTGCCAGCAGCTTCCGGGACAGGGACAATGAGCAGTTCTTC.